The present entry profiles one T cell receptor (beta chain) with its context. Its antigen is still unknown. This sample stems from a study of post-analysis software for immune sequencing data. In the study overall: Both relapsing-remitting and secondary progressive multiple sclerosis featured among the disease courses, as did progressive-relapsing multiple sclerosis.

Study observations and caveats: Among multiple sclerosis patients, normalized Chao1 diversity was significantly below that of controls. F measure grouped same-batch samples tightly together. Elevated frequency relative to controls characterized several TRBV segments in patients, TRBV5-6, TRBV5-1 and TRBV20-1 among them.

Tagging with unique molecular identifiers was a feature of the TCR beta cDNA libraries. In TCRdb, the PCR reads were re-called with MiXCR into one record per CDR3 protein. This sample has approximately 440,000 distinct CDR3 sequences; under 55% occur once, and the top ten carry 9.5% to 13%. Looked up from germline, CDR1 is SGHAT and CDR2 is FQDESV (reference sequence). Trimming stripped 3 bases from V and 2 bases from J, with 16 bases between. The CDR3 runs 16 residues. This chain connects TRBV11-1 to TRBJ1-2; D unclear. Sequencing was done on a sample of blood. The receptor was derived from a girl aged 5 to 17 with multiple sclerosis. The CDR3, as DNA: TGTGCCAGCAGCTTGGGATCTGGGCCAAAGAACTATGGCTACACCTTC. This codes for CASSLGSGPKNYGYTF. Looking up the rest from reference TRBV11-1 and TRBJ1-2 gives the full variable domain: EAEVAQSPRYKITEKSQAVAFWCDPISGHATLYWYRQILGQGPELLVQFQDESVVDDSQLPKDRFSAERLKGVDSTLKIQPAELGDSAMYLCASSLGSGPKNYGYTFGSGTRLTVV.